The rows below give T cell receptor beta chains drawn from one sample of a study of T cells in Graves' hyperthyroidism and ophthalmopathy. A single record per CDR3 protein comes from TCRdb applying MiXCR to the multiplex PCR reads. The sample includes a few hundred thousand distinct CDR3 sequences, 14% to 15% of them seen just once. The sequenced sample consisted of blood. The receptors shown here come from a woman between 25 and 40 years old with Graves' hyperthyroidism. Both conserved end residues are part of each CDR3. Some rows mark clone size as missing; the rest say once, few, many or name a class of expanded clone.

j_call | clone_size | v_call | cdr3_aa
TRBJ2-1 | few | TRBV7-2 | CASSLEQISGKTTKYNEQFF
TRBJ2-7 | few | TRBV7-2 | CASSSSGLAGDEQYF
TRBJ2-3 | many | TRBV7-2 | CASSLGPQGSDTQYF
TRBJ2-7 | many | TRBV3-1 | CASSRRTSGHESYEQYF
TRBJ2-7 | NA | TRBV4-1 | CASSQASLGSSYEQYF
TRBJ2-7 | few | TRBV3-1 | CASSTSTGSSYEQYF
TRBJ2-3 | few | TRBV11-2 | CASSISGRGADTQYF
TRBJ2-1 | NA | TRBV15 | CATSREPANRGDNEQFF
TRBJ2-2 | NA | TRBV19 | CASSLTPAAGLRSTGELFF
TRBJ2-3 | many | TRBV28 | CASSSRAAISTDTQYF
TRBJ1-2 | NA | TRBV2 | CASSESSYGYTF
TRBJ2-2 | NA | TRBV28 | CASSQAPTVPGELFF
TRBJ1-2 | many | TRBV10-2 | CASRAGTGDGYTF
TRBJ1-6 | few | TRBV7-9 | CASSWSGGAGSPLHF
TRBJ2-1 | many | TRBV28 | CASSPSGQGDFNEQFF
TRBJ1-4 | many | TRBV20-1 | CSASGQGSEKLFF
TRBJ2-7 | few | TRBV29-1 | CSVEPQGDEQYF
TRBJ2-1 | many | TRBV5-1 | CASSISWTSIYNEQFF
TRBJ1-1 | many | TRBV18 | CASSPGTATEAFF
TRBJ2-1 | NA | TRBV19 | CASSISSGRAYEQFF
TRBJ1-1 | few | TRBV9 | CASSVGLGQMNTEAFF
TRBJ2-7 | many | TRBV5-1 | CASSLGTVAGEQYF